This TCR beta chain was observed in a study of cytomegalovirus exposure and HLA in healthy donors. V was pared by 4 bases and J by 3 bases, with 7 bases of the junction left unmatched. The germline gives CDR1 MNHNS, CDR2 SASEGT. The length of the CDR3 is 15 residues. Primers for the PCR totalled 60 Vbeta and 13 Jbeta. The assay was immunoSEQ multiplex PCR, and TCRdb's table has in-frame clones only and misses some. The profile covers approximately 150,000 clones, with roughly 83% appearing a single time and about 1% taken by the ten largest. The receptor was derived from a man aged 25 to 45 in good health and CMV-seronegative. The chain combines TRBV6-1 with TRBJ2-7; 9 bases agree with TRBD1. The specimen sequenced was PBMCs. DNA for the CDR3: TGTGCCAGCAGTGGACAGGGGGTCATGGGCTACGAGCAGTACTTC. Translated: CASSGQGVMGYEQYF.